One sample yielded the 5 T cell receptor beta chains listed below, sequenced in a study of blood T cell repertoires in COVID-19. Profiling relied on immunoSEQ multiplex PCR, and the TCRdb table lists in-frame clones only, not all of them. The data contain approximately 290,000 clones, 80% to 90% of them singletons. The sample taken for sequencing was PBMCs or T cells enriched from blood (not recorded which). These receptors all stem from a woman in her twenties or thirties who had recovered from COVID-19.

The chain employs TRBV5-4 and TRBJ1-4; 7 bases map to TRBD1. Looked up from germline, CDR1 is SGHNT and CDR2 is YYREEE (reference sequence). The V segment lost 5 bases and the J segment 2 bases; nucleotides outside the gene matches: 18. This CDR3 is 19 amino acids long. The CDR3 bases are TGTGCCAGCAGTGTAACCGGGACAGCAACCCGTGAGACTAATGAAAAACTGTTTTTT. As protein: CASSVTGTATRETNEKLFF.

This chain connects TRBV6-5 to TRBJ1-4, with D possibly matching TRBD1 (6 bases). The germline gives CDR1 MNHEY, CDR2 SVGAGI. Trimming pared 4 bases from V and 0 bases from J, leaving 12 bases between. This CDR3 has 16 amino acids. CDR3 protein: CASSLTGTATNEKLFF. DNA of the CDR3: TGTGCCAGCAGTTTGACAGGAACTGCAACTAATGAAAAACTGTTTTTT.

The J gene is TRBJ2-1, the V gene TRBV28; tentatively, D is TRBD1 (7 bases). The CDR3 contains 13 residues. CDR1 is MDHEN and CDR2 is SYDVKM in the germline V gene. V lost 10 bases and J lost 8, with 18 bases in between. CDR3 in amino acids: CATRGQGGYEQFF. In DNA, the CDR3 is TGTGCCACCCGCGGGCAGGGGGGTTATGAGCAGTTCTTC.

This chain uses TRBV7-9 with TRBJ1-1; tentatively, D is TRBD1 (5 bases). CDR1 and CDR2 from the germline V gene are SEHNR and FQNEAQ (reference sequence). This CDR3 contains 13 residues. V lost 10 bases and J 0 bases, leaving 12 bases between the germline ends. The CDR3 region is CAIRKGLNTEAFF. The CDR3 DNA sequence: TGTGCCATCAGAAAGGGGTTGAACACTGAAGCTTTCTTT.

This clone was observed once. This chain uses TRBV28 with TRBJ1-1, with 9 bases lining up with TRBD1. The V gene's germline CDR1 is MDHEN and CDR2 SYDVKM. CDR3 length equals 17 residues. The J segment lost 1 base and the V segment lost 5 bases, leaving 11 bases of the junction unmatched. The CDR3 protein is CASSLLGQGFQNTEAFF. The CDR3 DNA reads TGTGCCAGCAGTCTGCTGGGACAGGGATTTCAGAACACTGAAGCTTTCTTT.